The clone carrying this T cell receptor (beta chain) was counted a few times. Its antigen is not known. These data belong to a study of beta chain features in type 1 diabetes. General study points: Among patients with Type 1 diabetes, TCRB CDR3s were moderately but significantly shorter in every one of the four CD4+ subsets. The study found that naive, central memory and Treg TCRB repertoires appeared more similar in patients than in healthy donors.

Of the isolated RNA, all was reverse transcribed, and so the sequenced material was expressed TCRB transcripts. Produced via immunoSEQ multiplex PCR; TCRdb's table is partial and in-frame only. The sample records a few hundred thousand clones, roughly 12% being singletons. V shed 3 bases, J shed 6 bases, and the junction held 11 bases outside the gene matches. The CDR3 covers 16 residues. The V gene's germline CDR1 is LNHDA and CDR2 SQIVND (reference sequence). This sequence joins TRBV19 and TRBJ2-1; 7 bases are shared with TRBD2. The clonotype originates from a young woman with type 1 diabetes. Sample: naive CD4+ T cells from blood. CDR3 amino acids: CASSIKGRALPNEQFF. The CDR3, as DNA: TGTGCCAGTAGTATTAAAGGGAGGGCTCTACCCAATGAGCAGTTCTTC.